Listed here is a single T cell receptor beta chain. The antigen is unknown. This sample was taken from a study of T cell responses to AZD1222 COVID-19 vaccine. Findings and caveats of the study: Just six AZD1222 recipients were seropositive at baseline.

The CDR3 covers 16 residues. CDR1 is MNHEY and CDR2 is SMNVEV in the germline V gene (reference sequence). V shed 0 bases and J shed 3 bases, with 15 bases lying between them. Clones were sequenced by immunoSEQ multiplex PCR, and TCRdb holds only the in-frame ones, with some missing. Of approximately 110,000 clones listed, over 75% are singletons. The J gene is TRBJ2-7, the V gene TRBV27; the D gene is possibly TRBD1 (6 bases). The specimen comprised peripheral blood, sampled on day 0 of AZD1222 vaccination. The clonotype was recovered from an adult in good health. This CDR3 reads CASSLSAGTLDYEQYF. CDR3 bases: TGTGCCAGCAGTTTATCGGCCGGGACACTAGACTACGAGCAGTACTTC.